A selection of T cell receptor beta chains follows, all from one sample in a study of T cells in Graves' hyperthyroidism and ophthalmopathy. TCRdb itself ran the multiplex PCR reads through MiXCR, one entry per CDR3 protein. The table has roughly 500,000 distinct CDR3 sequences, approximately 44% seen once. The specimen was peripheral blood or thyroid tissue (not recorded which). The receptor set was obtained from an adult woman with Graves' disease, either hyperthyroidism or ophthalmopathy (not recorded which). The CDR3 runs from the conserved cysteine through the conserved F or W. Fields, in order: J gene, clone size, V gene, D gene, CDR3 DNA, CDR3 protein. D genes are given only for firm matches. Clone size, where shown, is once, few, many, or a class for clones that have expanded.

>TRBJ1-1|many|TRBV11-2|NA
TGTGCCAGCAGCCCCACTCGAGAGGGTTTGAACACTGAAGCTTTCTTT
CASSPTREGLNTEAFF
>TRBJ2-5|few|TRBV2|TRBD1
TGTGCCAGCAACAGGGGGCTGCAAGAGACCCAGTACTTC
CASNRGLQETQYF
>TRBJ1-3|NA|TRBV30|NA
TGTGCCTGGGGACGGGAGGGAAACACCATATATTTT
CAWGREGNTIYF
>TRBJ1-1|few|TRBV7-9|NA
TGTGCCAGCAGCTTAGCACCGCTGCCTGAAGCTTTCTTT
CASSLAPLPEAFF
>TRBJ2-7|few|TRBV12-3/TRBV12-4|NA
TGTGCCAGCAGTTTAGAGCACAGGGGTCGGTGGAGCGGGAGAAGCGAGCAGTACTTC
CASSLEHRGRWSGRSEQYF
>TRBJ2-7|many|TRBV20-1|TRBD2
TGCAGTGGGCCTAGCGGGACCAAGAGGGGCGAGCAGTACTTC
CSGPSGTKRGEQYF
>TRBJ2-3|many|TRBV10-2|TRBD2
TGCGCCAGCAGGCGACTAGCGGGAGTAGTGGTTGCAGATACGCAGTATTTT
CASRRLAGVVVADTQYF
>TRBJ1-5|NA|TRBV29-1|TRBD1
TGCAGCGTTGTGGACAGGGGGTCGAATCAGCCCCAGCATTTT
CSVVDRGSNQPQHF
>TRBJ1-6|many|TRBV6-1|TRBD1
TGTGCCAGCAGTGAAGAGGGACAGGGATTTGGTTCACCCCTCCACTTT
CASSEEGQGFGSPLHF
>TRBJ2-5|NA|TRBV28|NA
TGTGCCAGCAGACAGGCGGGGGAGACCCAGTACTTC
CASRQAGETQYF
>TRBJ2-7|NA|TRBV2|NA
TGTGCCAGCAGATACAACAGGGTGGAGCAGTACTTC
CASRYNRVEQYF
>TRBJ2-5|NA|TRBV29-1|TRBD2
TGCAGCGTTGAAGGGGTAGCGGGAGGACTTGAGGCCCAGTACTTC
CSVEGVAGGLEAQYF
>TRBJ2-7|NA|TRBV10-3|TRBD2
TGTGCCATCAGTGAATACAAGGGACTAGCGGGAGGGAACTACGAGCAGTACTTC
CAISEYKGLAGGNYEQYF
>TRBJ2-7|many|TRBV7-6|NA
TGTGCCAGCAGCCCCGGACCCGGCTTGAGCTTGTACGAGCAGTACTTC
CASSPGPGLSLYEQYF
>TRBJ1-2|NA|TRBV7-6|NA
TGTGCCAGCAGCCAACGGTTGGGGGGGCCTGATGGCTACACCTTC
CASSQRLGGPDGYTF
>TRBJ2-5|few|TRBV2|TRBD1
TGTGCCAGCCCTAGGGACAGGGGGCGTAGAGAGACCCAGTACTTC
CASPRDRGRRETQYF
>TRBJ1-6|once|TRBV15|NA
TGTGCCACCAGCAGGGTCTCGGGGGGAAATTCACCCCTCCACTTT
CATSRVSGGNSPLHF
>TRBJ1-5|NA|TRBV20-1|NA
TGCAGTGCTAGAGATGAGGGCAGGGGAAGACAGCCCCAGCATTTT
CSARDEGRGRQPQHF
>TRBJ1-6|NA|TRBV29-1|TRBD1
TGCAGCGTCGCAACCGGGACAGGGAGGGAATCACCCCTCCACTTT
CSVATGTGRESPLHF
>TRBJ1-4|NA|TRBV28|NA
TGTGCCAGTAGTTTATGGGACATGGGGGTGGAAAAACTGTTTTTT
CASSLWDMGVEKLFF
>TRBJ1-2|NA|TRBV15|TRBD1
TGTGCCACCAGCACCCGACAATGGGGAGGGGGCTCAGGTGGCTACACCTTC
CATSTRQWGGGSGGYTF
>TRBJ2-7|many|TRBV10-2|NA
TGCGCCAGCAGGGGAGACAGGTCCCACGAGCAGTACTTC
CASRGDRSHEQYF
>TRBJ2-7|NA|TRBV7-9|TRBD1
TGTGCCAGCAGCTCCCTCCAGGGGGCCGGTTTGTACGAGCAGTACTTC
CASSSLQGAGLYEQYF
>TRBJ1-1|many|TRBV5-1|TRBD1
TGCGCCAGCAGCTATCGGTCGGACAGGAGGAACACTGAAGCTTTCTTT
CASSYRSDRRNTEAFF
>TRBJ1-1|NA|TRBV29-1|NA
TGCAGCGTTGAAGACCTAAGAGTGAACACTGAAGCTTTCTTT
CSVEDLRVNTEAFF
>TRBJ2-7|many|TRBV6-5|TRBD2
TGTGCCAGCAGTTCAATAGCGGGAGGAGTCTACGAGCAGTACTTC
CASSSIAGGVYEQYF
>TRBJ2-3|NA|TRBV6-6|TRBD2
TGTGCCAGCAGCCGCGGACTAGCGGGAGCGGTAGATACGCAGTATTTT
CASSRGLAGAVDTQYF
>TRBJ2-6|few|TRBV10-3|NA
TGTGCCATCACCAGGGCCCAATTTACCTCTGGGGCCAACGTCCTGACTTTC
CAITRAQFTSGANVLTF
>TRBJ2-7|NA|TRBV19|NA
TGTGCCAGTAGTATGTCTCACGGTACCTACGAGCAGTACTTC
CASSMSHGTYEQYF
>TRBJ1-1|few|TRBV7-8|NA
TGTGCCAGCAGCTTAGCCCGCACCTTGAACACTGAAGCTTTCTTT
CASSLARTLNTEAFF
>TRBJ2-6|NA|TRBV5-1|TRBD1
TGCGCCAGCAGCTTGGTGGACAGGGGCCTTTCTGGGGCCAACGTCCTGACTTTC
CASSLVDRGLSGANVLTF
>TRBJ1-5|many|TRBV7-9|NA
TGTGCCAGCAGCTCTGTGGGTAGTCAGCCCCAGCATTTT
CASSSVGSQPQHF
>TRBJ1-1|NA|TRBV25-1|NA
TGTGCCAGCACCGAATATAGGGTCCCTGGCACTGAAGCTTTCTTT
CASTEYRVPGTEAFF
>TRBJ2-7|many|TRBV20-1|TRBD2
TGCAGTGCTAGCCGGACTAGCGGGTCCTACGAGCAGTACTTC
CSASRTSGSYEQYF
>TRBJ2-5|few|TRBV10-3|NA
TGTGCCAGCAGACCTCGAGGACAGATTGGGGAGACCCAGTACTTC
CASRPRGQIGETQYF
>TRBJ1-2|many|TRBV29-1|NA
TGCAGCGGCTGGGGGGGGGGCGGAGGCTACACCTTC
CSGWGGGGGYTF
>TRBJ2-7|NA|TRBV12-3/TRBV12-4|TRBD1
TGTGCCAGCAGTTTACGGACCGGGACAGGGAGGAGTAAGCAGTACTTC
CASSLRTGTGRSKQYF
>TRBJ1-2|NA|TRBV6-1|NA
TGTGCCAGCAGTGGGGACACCCACTACGGCTACACCTTC
CASSGDTHYGYTF
>TRBJ1-1|many|TRBV19|TRBD1
TGTGCCAGTATCAACAGGGGGCTGGGCACTGAAGCTTTCTTT
CASINRGLGTEAFF
>TRBJ2-5|few|TRBV18|NA
TGTGCCAGCTCACCGGGTATGATCCAAGAGACCCAGTACTTC
CASSPGMIQETQYF
>TRBJ2-2|few|TRBV20-1|NA
TGCAGTGCTAGAGATAATAAGCGCGGGGAGCTGTTTTTT
CSARDNKRGELFF
>TRBJ1-6|NA|TRBV20-1|NA
TGCAGTGCTACCGGGACGGGTAATTCACCCCTCCACTTT
CSATGTGNSPLHF
>TRBJ2-2|once|TRBV2|TRBD1
TGTGCCAGCAGGCGAGCAGGGGGGCTGTTTTTT
CASRRAGGLFF
>TRBJ2-2|NA|TRBV5-1|TRBD1
TGCGCCAGCAGCAGGAGCGGACAGGGGAAGTCCGGGGAGCTGTTTTTT
CASSRSGQGKSGELFF
>TRBJ1-5|NA|TRBV6-6|NA
TGTGCCAGCAGTTACGTGGCCCAAGAGACCCAGCATTTT
CASSYVAQETQHF
>TRBJ1-4|NA|TRBV7-6|NA
TGTGCCAGCAGCAGCACTATGGACCCAGAAAAACTGTTTTTT
CASSSTMDPEKLFF
>TRBJ2-5|many|TRBV28|NA
TGTGCCAGCAGCTTAGGGGGGACCCAGTACTTC
CASSLGGTQYF
>TRBJ1-3|NA|TRBV12-3/TRBV12-4|NA
TGTGCCAGCACCCTGGACTCTGGAAACACCATATATTTT
CASTLDSGNTIYF
>TRBJ1-2|few|TRBV30|NA
TGTGCCTGGAGTGTGGGGGCGGGTGGCTACACCTTC
CAWSVGAGGYTF
>TRBJ2-7|NA|TRBV19|TRBD1
TGTGCCAGCCGAGGGGGCGAAATGGAGCAGTACTTC
CASRGGEMEQYF
>TRBJ2-6|NA|TRBV19|NA
TGTGCCAGTAGTCAATTAACGGGGAATCTGGGCGTCCTGACTTTC
CASSQLTGNLGVLTF
>TRBJ2-5|NA|TRBV9|NA
TGTGCCAGCAGCGTAGCTTTCGGACTACAAGAGACCCAGTACTTC
CASSVAFGLQETQYF
>TRBJ2-7|NA|TRBV11-2|NA
TGTGCCAGCAGCTTTACTAATGAGGGGCCCCAAACTGGCGAGCAGTACTTC
CASSFTNEGPQTGEQYF